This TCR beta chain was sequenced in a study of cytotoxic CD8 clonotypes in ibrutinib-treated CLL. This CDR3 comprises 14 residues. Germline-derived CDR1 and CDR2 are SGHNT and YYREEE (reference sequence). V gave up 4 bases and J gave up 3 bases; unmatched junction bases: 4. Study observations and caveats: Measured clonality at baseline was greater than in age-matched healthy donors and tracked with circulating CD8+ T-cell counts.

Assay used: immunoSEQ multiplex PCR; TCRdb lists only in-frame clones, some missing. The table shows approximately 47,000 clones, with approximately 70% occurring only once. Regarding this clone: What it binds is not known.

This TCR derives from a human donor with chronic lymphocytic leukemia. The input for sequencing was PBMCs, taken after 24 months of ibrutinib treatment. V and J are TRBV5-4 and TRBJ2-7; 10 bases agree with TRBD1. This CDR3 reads CASSNGQGGYEQYF. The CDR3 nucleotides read TGTGCCAGCAGCAACGGACAGGGGGGCTACGAGCAGTACTTC.